The 8 T cell receptor beta chains below all came from one sample that was sequenced in a study of shared clonotypes between healthy human individuals. The method was immunoSEQ multiplex PCR; TCRdb's version includes in-frame clones alone and lacks a portion of them. This table holds around 1 million clones, around three quarters found once. The sample was memory CD4+ T cells sorted from blood. The subset: CD45RA-negative fraction. The source is a man between 18 and 29 years old in good health.

The chain is built from TRBV10-3 and TRBJ2-3; TRBD2 matches at 14 bases. The germline V gene encodes CDR1 ENHRY and CDR2 SYGVKD. The J segment lost 1 base and the V segment lost 5 bases, leaving 8 bases of the junction unmatched. CDR3 length: 18 residues. The CDR3 is CAISLGLAGAIGTDTQYF. In DNA, the CDR3 is TGTGCCATCAGTTTGGGACTAGCGGGGGCTATCGGCACAGATACGCAGTATTTT.

The genes are TRBV6-5 and TRBJ1-1, with TRBD1 matching over 7 bases. The V gene's germline CDR1 is MNHEY and CDR2 SVGAGI. The length of the CDR3 is 16 residues. V lost 4 bases, J lost 6 bases, and 14 bases stayed unmatched. CDR3 sequence: CASSSLGTRGGPEAFF. The CDR3 DNA sequence: TGTGCCAGCAGTTCCCTTGGCACCAGGGGGGGACCTGAAGCTTTCTTT.

Regarding this clone: Other DNA sequences in this specimen translate into the identical CDR3. The chain is built from TRBV5-6 and TRBJ2-3; D gene uncertain. V shed 0 bases and J shed 6 bases, with 2 bases lying between them. Germline CDR1 SGHDT, CDR2 YYEEEE. The CDR3 runs to 11 residues. The CDR3 sequence: CASSLADTQYF. Written as DNA, the CDR3 is TGTGCCAGCAGCTTGGCCGATACGCAGTATTTT. The whole variable domain, remainder taken from reference TRBV5-6 and TRBJ2-3, is DAGVTQSPTHLIKTRGQQVTLRCSPKSGHDTVSWYQQALGQGPQFIFQYYEEEERQRGNFPDRFSGHQFPNYSSELNVNALLLGDSALYLCASSLADTQYFGPGTRLTVL.

The chain links TRBV19 to TRBJ1-5; 7 bases are shared with TRBD1. The junction had 10 bases not matched to a gene; V was cut back by 5 bases and J by 3 bases. Germline-derived CDR1 and CDR2 are LNHDA and SQIVND (reference sequence). The CDR3 totals 16 residues. The CDR3 coding sequence is TGTGCCAGTAGTTCCCGACAGGGAGGGTCCAATCAGCCCCAGCATTTT. This codes for CASSSRQGGSNQPQHF.

The chain carries TRBV28 and TRBJ1-4, with a possible D match to TRBD1 (6 bases). Trimming left V 3 bases short and J 7 bases short, with 12 bases between. The V gene's germline CDR1 is MDHEN and CDR2 SYDVKM. The CDR3 is made up of 14 amino acids. The CDR3 sequence: CASSFTGLGEKLFF. CDR3 in DNA: TGTGCCAGCAGTTTCACAGGGTTGGGTGAAAAACTGTTTTTT.

The genes are TRBV6-5 and TRBJ2-1; unclear D gene. Germline lookup yields CDR1 MNHEY and CDR2 SVGAGI. Trimming removed 0 bases at V and 9 bases at J, with 6 bases between. CDR3 size: 12 residues. The CDR3 nucleotides are TGTGCCAGCAGTTACTCCTATGGTGAGCAGTTCTTC. Protein sequence: CASSYSYGEQFF.

The chain combines TRBV7-2 with TRBJ2-7; 7 bases agree with TRBD2. V shed 4 bases, J shed 3 bases, and the junction held 9 bases outside the gene matches. Germline loops: CDR1 SGHTA, CDR2 FQGNSA. CDR3 size: 15 residues. The CDR3, as DNA: TGTGCCAGCAGCTCGGGTGGCGGGGGAATCTACGAGCAGTACTTC. This gives the protein CASSSGGGGIYEQYF. Supplemented by reference TRBV7-2 and TRBJ2-7, the full variable domain reads GAGVSQSPSNKVTEKGKDVELRCDPISGHTALYWYRQSLGQGLEFLIYFQGNSAPDKSGLPSDRFSAERTGGSVSTLTIQRTQQEDSAVYLCASSSGGGGIYEQYFGPGTRLTVT.

Turning to this clone: The same CDR3 also results from other DNA sequences found in this sample. The chain recombines TRBV6-5 with TRBJ1-1, with D possibly matching TRBD1 (5 bases). Germline V gene lookup returns CDR1 MNHEY and CDR2 SVGAGI. The V gene lost 0 bases and the J gene lost 5 bases, with 13 bases spanning the gap. This CDR3 contains 15 residues. Here the CDR3 reads CASSYSTGWGTEAFF. The CDR3 DNA reads TGTGCCAGCAGTTACTCCACAGGATGGGGAACTGAAGCTTTCTTT.